Following are 21 T cell receptor beta chains from one sample sequenced in a study of blood T cells in healthy people across ages. Then a second PCR, running about 7 to 11 cycles, was carried out with a sample-barcoded 5' primer and a J-beta primer mix. TCRdb fed the 5' RACE reads into MiXCR, producing one record per CDR3 protein. The profile covers 1.5 million to 2 million distinct CDR3 sequences, with approximately 39% appearing a single time and roughly 23% taken by the ten largest. Sequenced: blood. All receptors derive from a human donor in good health.

The chain recombines TRBV20-1 with TRBJ1-5, with 8 bases that match TRBD1. CDR3 length: 14 residues. CDR1 and CDR2 from the germline V gene are DFQATT and SNEGSKA (reference sequence). The J segment lost 7 bases and the V segment lost 5 bases, leaving 10 bases of the junction unmatched. In nucleotides, the CDR3 is TGCAGTGCTTTCACGGACAGGGCGAGACAGCCCCAGCATTTT. The encoded protein is CSAFTDRARQPQHF.

The genes are TRBV9 and TRBJ2-1, with D perhaps matching TRBD1 (6 bases). Germline V gene data show CDR1 as SGDLS and CDR2 as YYNGEE. V lost 3 bases and J lost 8, with 15 bases in between. The length of the CDR3 is 14 residues. As DNA, the CDR3 is TGTGCCAGCAGCGCCCGGACAGCGGTGGATGAGCAGTTCTTC. Protein: CASSARTAVDEQFF.

Only a few counts were recorded for this clonotype. The rearrangement joins TRBV6-2 or TRBV6-3 to TRBJ2-3; 7 nucleotides align to TRBD1. This CDR3 spans 14 amino acids. Unmatched junction bases numbered 6, after V lost 6 bases and J lost 3 bases. Germline V gene lookup returns CDR1 MNHEY and CDR2 SVGEGT. CDR3 residues: CASSRGTVTDTQYF. DNA of the CDR3: TGTGCCAGCAGCCGAGGGACAGTTACAGATACGCAGTATTTT.

There are a few counts of this clonotype. The V and J genes are TRBV20-1 and TRBJ2-5; tentatively, D is TRBD1 (6 bases). The J call may be mistaken, given a closer DNA end match to TRBJ2-7. The CDR3 contains 16 residues. Germline V gives CDR1 DFQATT, CDR2 SNEGSKA (reference sequence). The CDR3 DNA sequence: TGCAGTGCTAGAGGGCAGGGGTTCGGCAATCCCTCCGAGCAGTACTTC. It specifies CSARGQGFGNPSEQYF.

The V gene is TRBV7-7, the J gene TRBJ2-2; 7 bases match TRBD2. There are 15 residues in the CDR3. The V gene's germline CDR1 is SSHAT and CDR2 FNYEAQ (reference sequence). Unmatched junction bases numbered 8, after V lost 5 bases and J lost 5 bases. The CDR3 DNA follows: TGTGCCAGCAGCCTTCAGCGGGGCCTGACCGGGGAGCTGTTTTTT. This sequence encodes CASSLQRGLTGELFF.

The chain combines TRBV5-1 with TRBJ1-2; no firm D call. Germline V gene lookup returns CDR1 SGHRS and CDR2 YFSETQ. V dropped 1 base and J dropped 2 bases, with 18 bases sitting between them. CDR3 length equals 17 residues. The CDR3 is CASSLSPPGLGNYGYTF. CDR3 nucleotides: TGCGCCAGCAGCTTGAGCCCGCCGGGGTTGGGGAACTATGGCTACACCTTC.

This clonotype was seen only a few times. The CDR3 sequence: CSVELDGVLIETQYF. CDR3 DNA: TGCAGCGTTGAATTGGACGGGGTATTGATAGAGACCCAGTACTTC. The rearrangement links TRBV29-1 to TRBJ2-7, with a tentative D call TRBD2 (5 bases). The end of the DNA is better explained by TRBJ2-5, so the J call may be wrong. Looked up from germline, CDR1 is SQVTM and CDR2 is ANQGSEA. The CDR3 has 15 amino acids.

The gene calls are TRBV7-2 and TRBJ2-1; TRBD1 matches at 9 bases. CDR3 length equals 15 residues. In germline, CDR1 is SGHTA, CDR2 FQGNSA. J lost 6 bases, V lost 3 bases, and 6 bases had no gene match. The CDR3 loop reads CASSFRDRDVNEQFF. The DNA for the CDR3 is TGTGCCAGCAGCTTCCGGGACAGGGATGTCAATGAGCAGTTCTTC.

The chain is built from TRBV28 and TRBJ1-5; weak D call: TRBD1 (6 bases). Trimming cost V 6 bases and J 5 bases, with 20 bases left between them. From germline, CDR1 is MDHEN and CDR2 SYDVKM. CDR3 length: 16 residues. The DNA of the CDR3 is TGTGCCAGCAGACGCAACAGGGCTCGGGAAGATCAGCCCCAGCATTTT. It codes for CASRRNRAREDQPQHF.

This clonotype was detected a few times. This chain connects TRBV11-2 to TRBJ1-1; D gene ambiguous. Germline V gene lookup returns CDR1 SGHAT and CDR2 FQNNGV. The CDR3 has 12 amino acids. V was pared by 11 bases and J by 0 bases, with 10 bases between. The CDR3 spells CAGTRVNTEAFF. Here the CDR3 DNA reads TGTGCCGGCACTCGCGTGAACACTGAAGCTTTCTTT.

The genes are TRBV12-5 and TRBJ1-2; D possibly corresponds to TRBD1 (5 bases). CDR1 and CDR2 (germline): LGHNT, FRNRAP. With 2 bases removed from V and 4 bases from J, the gap between germline ends came to 14 bases. The CDR3 has 15 residues. CDR3 sequence reads: CASGLNVWDPYGYTF. Written as DNA, the CDR3 is TGTGCTAGTGGTTTGAACGTCTGGGACCCCTATGGCTACACCTTC.

This clonotype was detected once. The rearrangement links TRBV29-1 to TRBJ2-1; D ambiguous. Germline CDR1 is SQVTM and CDR2 is ANQGSEA. V lost 7 bases, J lost 7 bases, and 14 bases lay in between. CDR3 length equals 12 residues. The CDR3 DNA follows: TGCAGCGCCATGGCGGCGCAGAATGAGCAGTTCTTC. Residues: CSAMAAQNEQFF.

This clonotype has a handful of counts. The V and J genes are TRBV6-1 and TRBJ2-1; the D gene is possibly TRBD2 (6 bases). V was trimmed by 3 bases and J by 6 bases, leaving 15 bases between them. Germline V lookup: CDR1 MNHNS, CDR2 SASEGT. The CDR3 has 15 amino acids. CDR3 sequence: CASSEGGGRRNEQFF. The CDR3 DNA reads as TGTGCCAGCAGTGAGGGAGGAGGACGGCGCAATGAGCAGTTCTTC.

This clonotype is a singleton in its sample. The chain uses TRBV4-3 and TRBJ1-2; D gene ambiguous. This CDR3 is built from 15 residues. Germline CDR1 LGHNA, CDR2 YSLEER. The V end lost 0 bases, the J end lost 4 bases, and 12 bases lay between the germline ends. As DNA, the CDR3 is TGCGCCAGCAGCCAAGATCTGACGGGGAGCTATGGCTACACCTTC. Amino acid sequence: CASSQDLTGSYGYTF.

V is TRBV4-2 and J is TRBJ1-4; D is uncertain. The V gene lost 0 bases and the J gene lost 1 base, with 9 bases spanning the gap. The CDR3 has 16 residues. The germline V gene encodes CDR1 LGHNA and CDR2 YNFKEQ. The CDR3 DNA is TGTGCCAGCAGCCAAGATCCGTCGGGAACTAATGAAAAACTGTTTTTT. Amino acids: CASSQDPSGTNEKLFF.

The V and J genes are TRBV9 and TRBJ2-3; 8 bases match TRBD1. The V segment lost 5 bases and the J segment 4 bases; nucleotides outside the gene matches: 6. The CDR3 is 14 residues long. CDR1 is SGDLS and CDR2 is YYNGEE in the germline V gene. In DNA form, the CDR3 reads TGTGCCAGCAGTAGGGGGGACAGGCCAGATACGCAGTATTTT. It encodes CASSRGDRPDTQYF.

This sequence joins TRBV7-2 and TRBJ1-1; D not resolved. Germline V gives CDR1 SGHTA, CDR2 FQGNSA. The CDR3 sequence is 17 residues long. Trimming took 5 bases from V and 1 from J, leaving 20 bases between them. In DNA form, the CDR3 reads TGTGCCAGCAGCCTAGGAGCGGCGGCTTGGGGGAACACTGAAGCTTTCTTT. Translation gives CASSLGAAAWGNTEAFF.

V is TRBV12-3 or TRBV12-4 and J is TRBJ2-2; TRBD2 agrees at 8 bases. This CDR3 has 14 residues. V gave up 6 bases and J gave up 6 bases; unmatched junction bases: 6. The CDR3 region is CASRGTRTSGELFF. The CDR3 region has the DNA TGTGCCAGCAGGGGGACTAGGACCTCCGGGGAGCTGTTTTTT.

This clonotype was observed a few times. The chain is built from TRBV5-1 and TRBJ2-1; 11 bases fit TRBD1. The CDR3 spans 15 residues. Germline V gene data show CDR1 as SGHRS and CDR2 as YFSETQ. V lost 4 bases to trimming and J lost 5 bases; unmatched junction nucleotides: 5. The CDR3 DNA sequence: TGCGCCAGCAGCCAAGGACAGGGGGCCCACAATGAGCAGTTCTTC. It specifies CASSQGQGAHNEQFF.

This clonotype has just a few counts. The CDR3 protein is CSAQWAGTGQYF. DNA of the CDR3: TGCAGCGCCCAATGGGCGGGGACAGGGCAGTATTTT. This sequence joins TRBV29-1 and TRBJ2-3, with 8 positions matching TRBD1. Per germline, CDR1 SQVTM and CDR2 ANQGSEA. The trim removed 7 bases at V and 11 bases at J, leaving 11 bases unmatched. This CDR3 contains 12 residues.

This clonotype was seen a few times. The V gene is TRBV19, the J gene TRBJ2-5, with no clear D. The germline CDR1 and CDR2 sequences are LNHDA and SQIVND (reference sequence). Trimming took 7 bases from V and 2 from J, leaving 20 bases between them. The CDR3 is 16 amino acids. CDR3 bases: TGTGCCAGTAAGCCGAGAGGCATACCGATACAAGAGACCCAGTACTTC. It codes for CASKPRGIPIQETQYF. Combining the CDR3 with reference TRBV19 and TRBJ2-5 gives the whole variable domain DGGITQSPKYLFRKEGQNVTLSCEQNLNHDAMYWYRQDPGQGLRLIYYSQIVNDFQKGDIAEGYSVSREKKESFPLTVTSAQKNPTAFYLCASKPRGIPIQETQYFGPGTRLLVL.